These 6 T cell receptor beta chains came from one sample sequenced in a study of cytomegalovirus exposure and HLA in healthy donors. With 60 Vbeta and 13 Jbeta primers, the PCR was carried out. Profiled with immunoSEQ multiplex PCR; TCRdb holds only in-frame clones, not every one. The sample has some 160,000 clones, approximately 79% seen once. Sequenced: PBMCs. The receptors stem from a male donor in good health and CMV-seronegative.

The gene calls are TRBV25-1 and TRBJ2-1; the D gene is possibly TRBD1 (6 bases). Trimming stripped 4 bases from V and 0 bases from J, with 16 bases between. The CDR3 length is 17 residues. Germline CDR1 MGHDK, CDR2 SYGVNS. CDR3: CASSVRRTASSYNEQFF. The CDR3 DNA follows: TGTGCCAGCAGTGTTAGGAGGACAGCCAGCTCCTACAATGAGCAGTTCTTC.

This clone was counted a single time. CDR3 nucleotides: TGTGCCAGCACGGGGACAGCATTATCCACTGAAGCTTTCTTT. Its protein product is CASTGTALSTEAFF. The chain is built from TRBV6-1 and TRBJ1-1; the match to TRBD1 covers 7 bases. V trimming: 7 bases; J trimming: 4 bases; junction bases outside the gene matches: 9. The CDR3 runs 14 residues. The germline V gene encodes CDR1 MNHNS and CDR2 SASEGT.

The rearrangement uses TRBV6-5 and TRBJ2-6, with 11 positions matching TRBD1. V gave up 2 bases and J gave up 12 bases; unmatched junction bases: 3. The CDR3 runs 14 residues. The germline gives CDR1 MNHEY, CDR2 SVGAGI. Written as DNA, the CDR3 is TGTGCCAGCAGTTACGGGGACAGGGGGACCGTCCTGACTTTC. It codes for CASSYGDRGTVLTF.

This clone has more than one count but fewer than ten. The J gene is TRBJ1-4, the V gene TRBV25-1, with TRBD1 identical over 7 bases. In germline, CDR1 is MGHDK, CDR2 SYGVNS. V shed 3 bases and J 8 bases; nucleotides not matched to a gene: 9. The CDR3 is 15 residues long. The CDR3 nucleotides read TGTGCCAGCAGTGATCTGACAGGGCCTAGGGAAAAACTGTTTTTT. This translates into CASSDLTGPREKLFF.

This sequence joins TRBV29-1 and TRBJ1-3; 8 bases are shared with TRBD1. Looked up from germline, CDR1 is SQVTM and CDR2 is ANQGSEA. The V and J ends lost 2 bases and 0 bases, in that order; junction bases with no gene match: 3. The CDR3 has 15 amino acids. In DNA, the CDR3 is TGCAGCGTTGAAAACAGGGGGACCTCTGGAAACACCATATATTTT. Protein sequence: CSVENRGTSGNTIYF.

V is TRBV2 and J is TRBJ1-2; D gene ambiguous. The CDR3 is made up of 13 amino acids. V lost 9 bases and J lost 1, with 12 bases in between. Germline lookup yields CDR1 SNHLY and CDR2 FYNNEI. This chain's CDR3 is CARSDTFNYGYTF. The CDR3 nucleotides are TGTGCCAGATCCGACACTTTTAACTATGGCTACACCTTC.